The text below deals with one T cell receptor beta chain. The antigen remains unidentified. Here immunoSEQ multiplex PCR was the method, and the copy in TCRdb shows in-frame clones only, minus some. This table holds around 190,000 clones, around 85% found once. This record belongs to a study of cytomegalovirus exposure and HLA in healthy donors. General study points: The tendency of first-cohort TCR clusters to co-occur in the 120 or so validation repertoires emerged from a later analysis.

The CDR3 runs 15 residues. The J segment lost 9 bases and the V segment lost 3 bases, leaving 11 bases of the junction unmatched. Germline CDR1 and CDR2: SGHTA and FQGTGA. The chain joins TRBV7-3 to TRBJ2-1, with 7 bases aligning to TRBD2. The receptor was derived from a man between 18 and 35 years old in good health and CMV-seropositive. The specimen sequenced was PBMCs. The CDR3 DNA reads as TGTGCCAGCAGCTTTTGGGCTGCTTCTAGCGGTGAGCAGTTCTTC. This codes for CASSFWAASSGEQFF. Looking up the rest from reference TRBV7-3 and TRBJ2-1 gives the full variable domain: GAGVSQTPSNKVTEKGKYVELRCDPISGHTALYWYRQSLGQGPEFLIYFQGTGAADDSGLPNDRFFAVRPEGSVSTLKIQRTERGDSAVYLCASSFWAASSGEQFFGPGTRLTVL.